This TCR beta chain came from a study of technical replicates of blood from several donors. Only in-frame clones appear in the TCRdb table, and some are missing; sequencing was by immunoSEQ multiplex PCR. The sample has around 50,000 clones, roughly 90% seen once. This receptor was taken from a human donor in good health. Some clones in this sample may be carry-over from other donors' samples. Sequenced sample: PBMCs.

The CDR3 region has the DNA TGTGCCACCAGCAGGGGGACAGGCGAAGAGACCCAGTACTTC. Protein sequence: CATSRGTGEETQYF. The chain employs TRBV15 and TRBJ2-5, with 8 nucleotides matching TRBD1. The ends lost 3 bases at V and 3 bases at J; junction bases unmatched: 3. Germline-derived CDR1 and CDR2 are LNHNV and YYDKDF (reference sequence). The CDR3 extends over 14 amino acids.